The 2 T cell receptor beta chains presented below share a single source sample, sequenced in a study of cytomegalovirus exposure and HLA in healthy donors. The PCR made use of 60 Vbeta and 13 Jbeta primers. Data came from immunoSEQ multiplex PCR; TCRdb stores just in-frame clones and leaves some out. This sample carries roughly 100,000 clones, roughly 80% of them seen once, and the ten largest clones take roughly 3.4%. The sample consisted of PBMCs. These receptors all come from a man in his 60s in good health and CMV-seronegative.

The chain joins TRBV19 to TRBJ2-4; D is perhaps TRBD1 (5 bases). Germline V gene lookup returns CDR1 LNHDA and CDR2 SQIVND (reference sequence). This CDR3 region has 15 residues. Trimming shortened V by 3 bases and J by 0 bases, and 9 bases separated the two germline ends. This chain's CDR3 is CASSISGIAKNIQYF. The CDR3 bases are TGTGCCAGTAGTATTTCAGGGATAGCCAAAAACATTCAGTACTTC.

A remark on this clone: In the same sample, other DNA sequences code for this CDR3. The chain uses TRBV2 and TRBJ1-2; perhaps TRBD1 as D (6 bases). Trimming removed 5 bases from V and 5 bases from J, with 9 bases in between. Germline-derived CDR1 and CDR2 are SNHLY and FYNNEI. The CDR3 extends over 12 amino acids. DNA for the CDR3: TGTGCCAGCAGTTTGGACAGTTATGGCTACACCTTC. Translation: CASSLDSYGYTF.